Listed here is a single T cell receptor (beta chain). Its antigen is unidentified. For TCR beta, cDNA was produced by 5'RACE template switching with UMIs. TCRdb re-called the 5' RACE reads and gives one entry per CDR3 protein, without DNA. The table lists more than 250,000 distinct CDR3 sequences. This sample is part of a study of T cells expressing NK-cell markers. Regarding the study as a whole: Also leading the CD3+CD56-NKG2C+ fraction in a few donors were these clonotypes. Unclear, still, was the HCMV specificity of the expanded NKG2C+ T cell clones.

Germline V gene sequence: CDR1 MNHEY, CDR2 SMNVEV (reference sequence). CDR3 length: 16 amino acids. Sequencing input: blood T cells: a sorted CD56 or NKG2C T cell subset, CD4+ or CD8+ T cells, or bulk PBMC T cells (not recorded which). This receptor was taken from a man between 18 and 29 years old in good health. The rearrangement links TRBV27 to TRBJ2-3; TCRdb's assignment of TRBD1 cannot be checked, as there is no DNA. The CDR3 loop reads CASSTLTGTGSDTQYF.